This entry describes one T cell receptor beta chain. Per germline, CDR1 SGHTA and CDR2 FQGTGA. The length of the CDR3 is 15 residues. The V and J ends lost 3 bases and 2 bases respectively, with 14 bases between them. The sample originates from a study of T cell changes during pregnancy in multiple sclerosis. The repertoire was sequenced with immunoSEQ multiplex PCR; TCRdb's copy has only in-frame clones and lacks some. The sample lists 10,000 to 13,000 clones; roughly 90% were seen once. The sample in question was CD8+ T cells from peripheral blood mononuclear cells, obtained in the first trimester of pregnancy. The chain has TRBV7-3 and TRBJ2-7; D not resolved. This TCR was recovered from a female donor in good health, enrolled as a control in a pregnancy study. The CDR3 DNA is TGTGCCAGCAGCTTCCCCGAGGAGAGGCCCTACGAGCAGTACTTC. This sequence encodes CASSFPEERPYEQYF.